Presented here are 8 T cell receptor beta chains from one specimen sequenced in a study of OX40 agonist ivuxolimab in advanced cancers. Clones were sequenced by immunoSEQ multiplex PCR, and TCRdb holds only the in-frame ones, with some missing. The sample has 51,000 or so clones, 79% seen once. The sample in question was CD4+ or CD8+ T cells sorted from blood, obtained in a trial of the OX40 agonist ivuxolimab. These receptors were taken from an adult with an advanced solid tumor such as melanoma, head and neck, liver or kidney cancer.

Written as DNA, the CDR3 is TGTGCCAGCAGCCAAGGGACAGGGACAGCGTACCAAGAGACCCAGTACTTC. Protein: CASSQGTGTAYQETQYF. The chain combines TRBV14 with TRBJ2-5; 8 bases align to TRBD1. Germline-derived CDR1 and CDR2 are SGHDN and FVKESK. The CDR3 runs 17 residues. With V trimmed by 1 base and J by 0 bases, 7 bases remained unmatched.

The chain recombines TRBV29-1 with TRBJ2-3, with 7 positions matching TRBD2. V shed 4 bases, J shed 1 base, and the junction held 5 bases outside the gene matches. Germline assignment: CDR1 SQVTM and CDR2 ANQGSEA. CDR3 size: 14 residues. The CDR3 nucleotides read TGCAGCGTTGGGGGCGGGAGAGGCACAGATACGCAGTATTTT. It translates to CSVGGGRGTDTQYF.

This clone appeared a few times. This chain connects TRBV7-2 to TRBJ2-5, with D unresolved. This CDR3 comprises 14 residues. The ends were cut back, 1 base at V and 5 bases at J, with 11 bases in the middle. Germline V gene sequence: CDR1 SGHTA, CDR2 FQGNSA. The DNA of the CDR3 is TGTGCCAGCAGCTTAGGAGTCTATAAGGAGACCCAGTACTTC. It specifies CASSLGVYKETQYF. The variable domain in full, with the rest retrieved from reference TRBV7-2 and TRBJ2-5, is GAGVSQSPSNKVTEKGKDVELRCDPISGHTALYWYRQSLGQGLEFLIYFQGNSAPDKSGLPSDRFSAERTGGSVSTLTIQRTQQEDSAVYLCASSLGVYKETQYFGPGTRLLVL.

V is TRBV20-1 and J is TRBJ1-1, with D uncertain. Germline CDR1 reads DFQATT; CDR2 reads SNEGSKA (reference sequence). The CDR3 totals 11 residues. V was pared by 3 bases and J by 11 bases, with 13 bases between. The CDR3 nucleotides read TGCAGTGCTAGGGATTGGGTTCTGGCTTTCTTT. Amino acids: CSARDWVLAFF.

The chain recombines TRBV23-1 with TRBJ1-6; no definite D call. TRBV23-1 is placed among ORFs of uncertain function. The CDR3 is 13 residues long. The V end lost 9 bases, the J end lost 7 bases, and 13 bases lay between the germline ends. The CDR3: CARLRTGNSPLHF. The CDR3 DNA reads TGCGCCAGGCTGAGGACGGGGAATTCACCCCTCCACTTT.

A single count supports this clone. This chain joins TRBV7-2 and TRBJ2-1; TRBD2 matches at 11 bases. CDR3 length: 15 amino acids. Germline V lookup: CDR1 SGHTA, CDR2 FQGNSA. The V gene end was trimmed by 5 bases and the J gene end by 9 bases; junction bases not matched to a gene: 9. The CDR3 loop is CASSAGTSGTTEQFF. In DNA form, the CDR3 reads TGTGCCAGCAGCGCTGGGACTAGCGGTACTACTGAGCAGTTCTTC.

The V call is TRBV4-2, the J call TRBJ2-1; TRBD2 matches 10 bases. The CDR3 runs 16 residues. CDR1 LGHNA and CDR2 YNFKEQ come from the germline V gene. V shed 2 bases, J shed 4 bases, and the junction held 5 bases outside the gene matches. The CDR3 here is CASSQPLAGEYNEQFF. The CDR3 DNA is TGTGCCAGCAGCCAACCCCTAGCGGGAGAATACAATGAGCAGTTCTTC.

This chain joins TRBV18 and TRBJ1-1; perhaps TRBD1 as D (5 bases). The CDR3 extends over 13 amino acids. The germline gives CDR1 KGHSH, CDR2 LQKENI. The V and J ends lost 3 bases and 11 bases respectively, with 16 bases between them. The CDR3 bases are TGTGCCAGCTCACCCGACAGCCAGTTTACTGCTTTCTTT. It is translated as CASSPDSQFTAFF. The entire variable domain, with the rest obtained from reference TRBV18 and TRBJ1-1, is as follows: NAGVMQNPRHLVRRRGQEARLRCSPMKGHSHVYWYRQLPEEGLKFMVYLQKENIIDESGMPKERFSAEFPKEGPSILRIQQVVRGDSAAYFCASSPDSQFTAFFGQGTRLTVV.